The 7 T cell receptor beta chains in this list originate from one sample, sequenced in a study of blood T cell repertoires in COVID-19. Produced via immunoSEQ multiplex PCR; TCRdb's table is partial and in-frame only. The sample shows more than 250,000 clones, around 87% of them seen only once. Sequenced: PBMCs or T cells enriched from blood (not recorded which). These receptors were obtained from a woman under 40 who had recovered from COVID-19.

The chain couples TRBV11-2 to TRBJ2-3; TRBD2 is a possible D gene (6 bases). This CDR3 is 15 amino acids long. CDR1 is SGHAT and CDR2 is FQNNGV in the germline V gene. Trimming cost V 5 bases and J 0 bases, with 12 bases left between them. This chain's CDR3 is CASSPGGVSTDTQYF. Written as DNA, the CDR3 is TGTGCCAGCAGCCCAGGCGGGGTTAGCACAGATACGCAGTATTTT.

The V call is TRBV5-6, the J call TRBJ2-1; 7 bases align to TRBD1. Trimming took 5 bases from V and 15 from J; bases not matched to a gene: 11. The CDR3 runs to 12 residues. CDR1 is SGHDT and CDR2 is YYEEEE in the germline V gene. The CDR3 reads CASSPGQAGGFF. The CDR3 bases are TGTGCCAGCAGTCCCGGACAGGCCGGTGGGTTCTTC.

The rearrangement joins TRBV15 to TRBJ2-1; D is possibly TRBD1 (5 bases). Germline assignment: CDR1 LNHNV and CDR2 YYDKDF (reference sequence). V was trimmed by 0 bases and J by 2 bases, leaving 11 bases between them. This CDR3 is 16 amino acids long. The CDR3 nucleotides are TGTGCCACCAGCAGAGATCACCGGACAACCTACAATGAGCAGTTCTTC. Its translation is CATSRDHRTTYNEQFF. Together with reference TRBV15 and TRBJ2-1, the CDR3 gives the full variable domain: DAMVIQNPRYQVTQFGKPVTLSCSQTLNHNVMYWYQQKSSQAPKLLFHYYDKDFNNEADTPDNFQSRRPNTSFCFLDIRSPGLGDTAMYLCATSRDHRTTYNEQFFGPGTRLTVL.

The gene calls are TRBV5-1 and TRBJ1-1, with D perhaps TRBD1 (6 bases). The germline CDR1 and CDR2 sequences are SGHRS and YFSETQ. Trimming stripped 4 bases from V and 2 bases from J, with 12 bases between. The CDR3 loop spans 14 amino acids. The CDR3 reads CASSQGQHNTEAFF. CDR3 in DNA: TGCGCCAGCAGCCAAGGACAGCACAACACTGAAGCTTTCTTT.

The gene calls are TRBV7-2 and TRBJ1-6, with 8 bases matching TRBD1. Germline lookup yields CDR1 SGHTA and CDR2 FQGNSA. The CDR3 covers 15 residues. The V gene end was trimmed by 1 base and the J gene end by 8 bases; junction bases not matched to a gene: 4. CDR3 protein: CASSLDRGGDSPLHF. For the CDR3, the DNA is TGTGCCAGCAGCTTAGACAGGGGGGGGGATTCACCCCTCCACTTT.

V usage is TRBV18 and J usage is TRBJ1-3, with D perhaps matching TRBD1 (6 bases). In germline, CDR1 is KGHSH, CDR2 LQKENI. V was shortened by 2 bases and J by 0 bases, with 11 bases between the two germline ends. This CDR3 comprises 16 residues. Written as DNA, the CDR3 is TGTGCCAGCTCACCAGTAAAGGGACACTCTGGAAACACCATATATTTT. Its translation is CASSPVKGHSGNTIYF.

The rearrangement joins TRBV4-2 to TRBJ2-2, with 13 bases aligning to TRBD2. The CDR3 contains 17 residues. Losses at the gene ends were 7 bases for V and 1 base for J; bases not matched to a gene: 6. CDR1 LGHNA and CDR2 YNFKEQ come from the germline V gene. The CDR3 spells CASTSLAGGRNTGELFF. For the CDR3, the DNA is TGTGCCAGCACCTCACTAGCGGGGGGGCGGAACACCGGGGAGCTGTTTTTT.